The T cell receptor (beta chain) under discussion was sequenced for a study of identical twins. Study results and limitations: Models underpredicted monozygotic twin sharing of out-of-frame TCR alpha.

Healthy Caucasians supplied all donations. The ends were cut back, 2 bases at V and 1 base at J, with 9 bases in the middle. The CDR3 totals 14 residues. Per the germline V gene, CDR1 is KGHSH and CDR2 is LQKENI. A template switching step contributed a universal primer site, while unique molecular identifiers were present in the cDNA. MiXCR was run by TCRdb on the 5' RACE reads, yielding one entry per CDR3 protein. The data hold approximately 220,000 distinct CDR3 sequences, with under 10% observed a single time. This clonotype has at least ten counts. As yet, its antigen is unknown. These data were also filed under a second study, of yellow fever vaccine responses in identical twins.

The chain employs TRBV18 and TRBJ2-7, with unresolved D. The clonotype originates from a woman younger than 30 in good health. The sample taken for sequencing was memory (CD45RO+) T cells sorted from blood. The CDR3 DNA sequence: TGTGCCAGCTCACCAAGCCCCGATTCCTACGAGCAGTACTTC. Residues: CASSPSPDSYEQYF. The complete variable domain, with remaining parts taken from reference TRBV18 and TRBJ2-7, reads NAGVMQNPRHLVRRRGQEARLRCSPMKGHSHVYWYRQLPEEGLKFMVYLQKENIIDESGMPKERFSAEFPKEGPSILRIQQVVRGDSAAYFCASSPSPDSYEQYFGPGTRLTVT.